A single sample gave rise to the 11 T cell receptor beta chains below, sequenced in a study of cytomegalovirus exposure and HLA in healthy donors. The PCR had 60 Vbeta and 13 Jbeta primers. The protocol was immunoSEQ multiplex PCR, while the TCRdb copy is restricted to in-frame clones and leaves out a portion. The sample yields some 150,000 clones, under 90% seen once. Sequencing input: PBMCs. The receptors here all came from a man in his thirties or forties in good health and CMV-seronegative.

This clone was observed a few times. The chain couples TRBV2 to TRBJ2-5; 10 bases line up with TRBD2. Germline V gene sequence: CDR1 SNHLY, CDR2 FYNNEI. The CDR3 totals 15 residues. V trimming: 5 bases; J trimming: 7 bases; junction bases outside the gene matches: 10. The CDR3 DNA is TGTGCCAGCAGTTCCGGACTAGCGGCTTCGTGGACCCAGTACTTC. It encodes CASSSGLAASWTQYF.

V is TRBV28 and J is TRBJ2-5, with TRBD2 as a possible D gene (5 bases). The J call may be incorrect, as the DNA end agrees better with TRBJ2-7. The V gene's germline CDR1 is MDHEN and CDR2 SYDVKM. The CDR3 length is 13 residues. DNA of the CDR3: TGTGCCAGCAGGATGCAGAGCGGCTACGAGCAGTACTTC. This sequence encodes CASRMQSGYEQYF.

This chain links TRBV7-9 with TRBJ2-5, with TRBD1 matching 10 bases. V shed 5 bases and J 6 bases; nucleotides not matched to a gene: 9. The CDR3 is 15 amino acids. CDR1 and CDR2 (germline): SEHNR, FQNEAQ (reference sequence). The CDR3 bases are TGTGCCAGCAGCGGAATTCGGGACAGGGGACAGACCCAGTACTTC. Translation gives CASSGIRDRGQTQYF.

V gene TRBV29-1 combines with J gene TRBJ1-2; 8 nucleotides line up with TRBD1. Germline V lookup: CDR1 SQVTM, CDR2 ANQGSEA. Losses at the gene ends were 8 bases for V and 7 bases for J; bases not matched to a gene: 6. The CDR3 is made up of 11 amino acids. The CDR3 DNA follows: TGCAGCCTACCCACAGGGGGTGGCTACACCTTC. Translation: CSLPTGGGYTF.

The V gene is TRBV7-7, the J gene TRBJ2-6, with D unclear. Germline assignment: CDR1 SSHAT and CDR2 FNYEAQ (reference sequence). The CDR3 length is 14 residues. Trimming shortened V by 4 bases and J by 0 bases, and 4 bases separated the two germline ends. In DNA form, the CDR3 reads TGTGCCAGCAGCTCCGGCTCTGGGGCCAACGTCCTGACTTTC. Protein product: CASSSGSGANVLTF.

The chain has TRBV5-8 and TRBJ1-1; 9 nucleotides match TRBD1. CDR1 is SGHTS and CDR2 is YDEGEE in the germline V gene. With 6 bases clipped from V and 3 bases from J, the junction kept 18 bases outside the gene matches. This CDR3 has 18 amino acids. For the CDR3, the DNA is TGTGCCAGCACCCTTCTGGGACAGGGACTTGCCCGGGACACTGAAGCTTTCTTT. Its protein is CASTLLGQGLARDTEAFF.

CDR3 in amino acids: CASSEALGAIQPQHF. In DNA, the CDR3 is TGTGCCAGCAGTGAAGCGCTTGGGGCTATTCAGCCCCAGCATTTT. The rearrangement uses TRBV2 and TRBJ1-5; D perhaps matches TRBD1 (5 bases). This CDR3 is 15 amino acids long. Per the germline V gene, CDR1 is SNHLY and CDR2 is FYNNEI. Trimming stripped 0 bases from V and 6 bases from J, with 12 bases between.

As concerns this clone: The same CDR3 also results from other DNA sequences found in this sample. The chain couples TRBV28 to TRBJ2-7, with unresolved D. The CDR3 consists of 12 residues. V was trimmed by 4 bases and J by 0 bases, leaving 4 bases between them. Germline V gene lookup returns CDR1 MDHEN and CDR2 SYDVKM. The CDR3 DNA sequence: TGTGCCAGCAGTTCTAGCTCCTACGAGCAGTACTTC. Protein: CASSSSSYEQYF.

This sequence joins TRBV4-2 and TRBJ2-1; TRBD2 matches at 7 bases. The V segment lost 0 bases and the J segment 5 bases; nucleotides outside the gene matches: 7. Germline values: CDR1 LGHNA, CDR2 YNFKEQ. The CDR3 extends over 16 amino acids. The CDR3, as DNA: TGTGCCAGCAGCCAAGAGTCCAGCGGGGTGAACAATGAGCAGTTCTTC. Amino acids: CASSQESSGVNNEQFF.

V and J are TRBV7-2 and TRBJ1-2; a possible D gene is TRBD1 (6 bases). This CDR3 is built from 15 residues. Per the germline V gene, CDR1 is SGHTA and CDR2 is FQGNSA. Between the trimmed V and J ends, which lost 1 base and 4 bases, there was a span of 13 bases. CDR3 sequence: CASSLGARGPYGYTF. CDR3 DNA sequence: TGTGCCAGCAGCTTAGGGGCCAGGGGCCCCTATGGCTACACCTTC.

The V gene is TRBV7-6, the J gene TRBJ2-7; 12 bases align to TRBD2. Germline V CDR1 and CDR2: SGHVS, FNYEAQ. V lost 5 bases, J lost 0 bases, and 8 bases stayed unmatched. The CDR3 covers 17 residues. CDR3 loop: CASSVTSGGFSSYEQYF. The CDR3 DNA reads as TGTGCCAGCAGCGTCACTAGCGGGGGGTTCTCCTCCTACGAGCAGTACTTC.